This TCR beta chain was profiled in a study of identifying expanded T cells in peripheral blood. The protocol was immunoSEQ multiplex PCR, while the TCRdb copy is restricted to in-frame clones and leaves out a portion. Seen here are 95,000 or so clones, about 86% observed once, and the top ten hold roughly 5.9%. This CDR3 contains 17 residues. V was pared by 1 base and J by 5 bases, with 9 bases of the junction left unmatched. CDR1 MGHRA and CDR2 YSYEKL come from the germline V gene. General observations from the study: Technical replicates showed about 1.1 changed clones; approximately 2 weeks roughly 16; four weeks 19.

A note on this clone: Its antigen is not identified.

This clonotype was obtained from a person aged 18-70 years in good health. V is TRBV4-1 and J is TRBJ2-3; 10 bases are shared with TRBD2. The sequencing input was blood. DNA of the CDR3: TGCGCCAGCAGCCAAGGAGGGCTAGCGGGGGTTGAAGATACGCAGTATTTT. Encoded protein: CASSQGGLAGVEDTQYF.